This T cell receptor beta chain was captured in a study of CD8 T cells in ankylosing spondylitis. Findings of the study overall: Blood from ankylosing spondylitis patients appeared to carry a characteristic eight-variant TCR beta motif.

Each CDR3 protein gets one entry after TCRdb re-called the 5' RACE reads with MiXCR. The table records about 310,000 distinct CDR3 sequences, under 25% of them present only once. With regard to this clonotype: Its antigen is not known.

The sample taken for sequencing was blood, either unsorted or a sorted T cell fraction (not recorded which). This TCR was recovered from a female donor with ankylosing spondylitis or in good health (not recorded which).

The DNA of the CDR3 is TGTGCCAGCAGCCCTGGGACTAGCGGTCTAATATACAATGAGCAGTTCTTC. Protein product: CASSPGTSGLIYNEQFF. The chain links TRBV5-4 to TRBJ2-1; 11 bases match TRBD2. Germline CDR1 and CDR2: SGHNT and YYREEE (reference sequence). J gave up 4 bases and V 4 bases, and 10 bases lay outside the gene matches. This CDR3 region has 17 residues.